The sequence of this T cell receptor beta chain was determined in a study of molecular identifiers for immune sequencing clone quantification. This CDR3 is 15 amino acids long. The germline V and J ends were trimmed by 0 bases and 5 bases, with 13 bases remaining between them. CDR1 LGHNA and CDR2 YNFKEQ come from the germline V gene. This clonotype came up a few times. TCRdb passed the PCR reads through MiXCR, listing each CDR3 protein once. The repertoire holds some 680,000 distinct CDR3 sequences, with 25% as singletons. Libraries from naive CD8 cells were generated from 20,000 to 1,000,000 sorted cells (with 10%, 30% or 50% RNA).

The origin of this receptor is a human donor in good health. Some libraries in this study had Jurkat cell RNA spiked in. This chain uses TRBV4-2 with TRBJ2-5; D call uncertain. Sequenced material: naive CD8+ T cells from blood, with Jurkat cell RNA spiked in. The subset here: FACS-sorted CD8+CD4-CCR7+CD45RA+ naive T cells. CDR3 residues: CASSQDKGVGETQYF. DNA for the CDR3: TGTGCCAGCAGCCAAGATAAGGGTGTCGGGGAGACCCAGTACTTC.